The entry below gives a single T cell receptor beta chain sequence along with its context. The data were taken from a study of blood T cell repertoires in COVID-19. Clones were read by immunoSEQ multiplex PCR, and TCRdb kept only the in-frame ones, dropping some. The sample lists about 160,000 clones; 80% were seen once. This CDR3 spans 15 amino acids. Germline V CDR1 and CDR2: SGHRS, YFSETQ. After removal of 4 bases from V and 4 bases from J, the junction contained 7 bases not matched to a gene. The sequenced sample was PBMCs or T cells enriched from blood (not recorded which). The rearrangement joins TRBV5-1 to TRBJ2-3, with 9 bases identical to TRBD1. The receptor's source is a woman aged 55 to 70 who had recovered from COVID-19. For the CDR3, the DNA is TGCGCCAGCAGCCTCCGGGACAGGGTAGCAGATACGCAGTATTTT. This sequence encodes CASSLRDRVADTQYF.